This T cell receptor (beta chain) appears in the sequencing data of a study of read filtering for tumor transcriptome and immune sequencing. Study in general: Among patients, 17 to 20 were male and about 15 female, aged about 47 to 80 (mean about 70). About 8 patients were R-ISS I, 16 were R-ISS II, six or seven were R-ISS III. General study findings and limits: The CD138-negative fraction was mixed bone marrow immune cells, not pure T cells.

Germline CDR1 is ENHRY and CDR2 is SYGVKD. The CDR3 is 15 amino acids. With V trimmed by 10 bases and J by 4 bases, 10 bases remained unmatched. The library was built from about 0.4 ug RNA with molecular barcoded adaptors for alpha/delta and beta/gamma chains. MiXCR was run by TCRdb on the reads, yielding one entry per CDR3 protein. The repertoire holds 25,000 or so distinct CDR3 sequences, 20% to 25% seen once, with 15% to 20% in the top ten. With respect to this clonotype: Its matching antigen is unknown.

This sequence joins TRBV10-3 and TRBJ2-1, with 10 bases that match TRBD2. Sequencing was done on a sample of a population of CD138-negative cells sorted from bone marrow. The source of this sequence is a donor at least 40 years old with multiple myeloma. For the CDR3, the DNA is TGTGCCAGCTGTTCTAGCGGGGGCTCTTACAATGAGCAGTTCTTC. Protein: CASCSSGGSYNEQFF.